The 29 T cell receptor beta chains below all came from one sample that was sequenced in a study of cytomegalovirus exposure and HLA in healthy donors. Amplification used 60 Vbeta primers and 13 Jbeta primers. Libraries were prepared by immunoSEQ multiplex PCR; TCRdb keeps only in-frame clonotypes and omits some of them. The sample includes roughly 200,000 clones, 85% seen only once; the top ten take over 2%. Sequencing was carried out using PBMCs. The origin of the receptors is a woman aged 45-65 years in good health and CMV-seronegative.

As concerns this clone: This sample also contains other DNA sequences that code for the same CDR3. The chain joins TRBV5-1 to TRBJ1-2, with unresolved D. This CDR3 contains 13 residues. The ends were cut back, 0 bases at V and 3 bases at J, with 6 bases in the middle. The V gene's germline CDR1 is SGHRS and CDR2 YFSETQ. The CDR3 DNA reads TGCGCCAGCAGCTTGGACGGAGACTATGGCTACACCTTC. Translation: CASSLDGDYGYTF.

The chain links TRBV5-6 to TRBJ2-7; D possibly corresponds to TRBD2 (6 bases). Germline lookup yields CDR1 SGHDT and CDR2 YYEEEE. This CDR3 region has 13 residues. Trimming pared 4 bases from V and 1 base from J, leaving 9 bases between. The CDR3 spells CASSGGDSYEQYF. The CDR3, as DNA: TGTGCCAGCAGCGGCGGGGATTCCTACGAGCAGTACTTC.

Only a few counts were recorded for this clone. This chain links TRBV10-3 with TRBJ1-1; 7 bases align to TRBD1. Germline loops: CDR1 ENHRY, CDR2 SYGVKD. The CDR3 sequence is 15 residues long. Unmatched junction bases numbered 8, after V lost 6 bases and J lost 1 base. This chain's CDR3 is CAIRDPGTENTEAFF. The CDR3 nucleotides are TGTGCCATCAGGGACCCCGGGACAGAGAACACTGAAGCTTTCTTT.

The V and J genes are TRBV10-2 and TRBJ2-1, with TRBD2 identical over 7 bases. This CDR3 is built from 16 residues. V was clipped by 8 bases and J by 5 bases; unmatched bases: 15. CDR1 and CDR2 from the germline V gene are WSHSY and SAAADI. CDR3 coding DNA: TGCGCCAGCTGGACCGGGGACGAGCGGGGCAACAATGAGCAGTTCTTC. Amino acid sequence: CASWTGDERGNNEQFF.

The V gene is TRBV28, the J gene TRBJ1-4, with D tentatively TRBD1 (6 bases). Per the germline V gene, CDR1 is MDHEN and CDR2 is SYDVKM. The CDR3 covers 15 residues. V lost 5 bases and J 4 bases, leaving 14 bases between the germline ends. This chain's CDR3 is CASSPAGAHNEKLFF. The CDR3 nucleotides are TGTGCCAGCAGTCCCGCGGGGGCCCATAATGAAAAACTGTTTTTT. Supplemented by reference TRBV28 and TRBJ1-4, the full variable domain reads DVKVTQSSRYLVKRTGEKVFLECVQDMDHENMFWYRQDPGLGLRLIYFSYDVKMKEKGDIPEGYSVSREKKERFSLILESASTNQTSMYLCASSPAGAHNEKLFFGSGTQLSVL.

This clone was seen a single time. The rearrangement joins TRBV28 to TRBJ1-1; TRBD1 aligns across 8 bases. The trim removed 6 bases at V and 4 bases at J, leaving 10 bases unmatched. This CDR3 is 15 amino acids long. Germline values: CDR1 MDHEN, CDR2 SYDVKM. CDR3: CASRVFGQGVTEAFF. In DNA, the CDR3 is TGTGCCAGCAGGGTATTCGGACAGGGAGTCACTGAAGCTTTCTTT.

The chain recombines TRBV4-1 with TRBJ2-3, with 8 bases aligning to TRBD2. V lost 1 base and J lost 12; bases outside the gene matches: 6. The CDR3 is made up of 13 amino acids. Germline loops: CDR1 MGHRA, CDR2 YSYEKL. As DNA, the CDR3 is TGCGCCAGCAGCCAAGCGGGACTAGTCGAACAGTATTTT. It codes for CASSQAGLVEQYF.

This chain uses TRBV10-3 with TRBJ2-2; tentative D call: TRBD1 (6 bases). Germline V gene lookup returns CDR1 ENHRY and CDR2 SYGVKD. The CDR3 is made up of 15 amino acids. The V gene lost 0 bases and the J gene lost 5 bases, with 10 bases spanning the gap. The CDR3 is CAISESLTGTGELFF. The CDR3 DNA reads TGTGCCATCAGTGAGTCGTTAACAGGGACCGGGGAGCTGTTTTTT.

The CDR3 DNA is TGTGCCAGCAGCTTAGGAGGGAGGGGCGGGAGTCGGTACAATGAGCAGTTCTTC. It codes for CASSLGGRGGSRYNEQFF. This chain joins TRBV5-6 and TRBJ2-1; 7 bases line up with TRBD2. From germline, CDR1 is SGHDT and CDR2 YYEEEE. V lost 2 bases, J lost 4 bases, and 15 bases stayed unmatched. The CDR3 runs 18 residues.

This sequence joins TRBV19 and TRBJ1-1; TRBD1 matches 9 bases. Germline CDR1 reads LNHDA; CDR2 reads SQIVND (reference sequence). V dropped 1 base and J dropped 0; count of bases not matched to a gene: 3. This CDR3 contains 16 residues. The chain's CDR3 is CASSIGTGVMNTEAFF. The DNA for the CDR3 is TGTGCCAGTAGTATAGGGACAGGGGTCATGAACACTGAAGCTTTCTTT.

The V and J genes are TRBV19 and TRBJ2-2; 7 bases align to TRBD1. The trim removed 3 bases at V and 5 bases at J, leaving 3 bases unmatched. The CDR3 length is 14 residues. Germline CDR1 is LNHDA and CDR2 is SQIVND (reference sequence). The CDR3 is CASSILTGTGELFF. The CDR3 DNA sequence: TGTGCCAGTAGTATTCTGACAGGGACCGGGGAGCTGTTTTTT. Full variable domain (missing parts from reference TRBV19 and TRBJ2-2): DGGITQSPKYLFRKEGQNVTLSCEQNLNHDAMYWYRQDPGQGLRLIYYSQIVNDFQKGDIAEGYSVSREKKESFPLTVTSAQKNPTAFYLCASSILTGTGELFFGEGSRLTVL.

J is TRBJ1-2 and V is TRBV6-1; the match to TRBD1 covers 10 bases. The germline V gene has CDR1 MNHNS and CDR2 SASEGT. The J segment lost 4 bases and the V segment lost 5 bases, leaving 7 bases of the junction unmatched. The CDR3 is 15 residues long. CDR3 sequence (DNA): TGTGCCAGCAGTAAGGACAGGGGGAACCTCTATGGCTACACCTTC. This translates into CASSKDRGNLYGYTF.

This chain connects TRBV7-2 to TRBJ1-1; D remains unclear. The V gene lost 3 bases and the J gene lost 1 base, with 6 bases spanning the gap. Per germline, CDR1 SGHTA and CDR2 FQGNSA. CDR3 length: 13 residues. The CDR3 DNA follows: TGTGCCAGCAGCTTCGCAGAGAACACTGAAGCTTTCTTT. It encodes CASSFAENTEAFF.

This clone has more than one count but fewer than ten. The chain has TRBV11-2 and TRBJ2-5; 12 nucleotides line up with TRBD2. Germline V gives CDR1 SGHAT, CDR2 FQNNGV. The CDR3 is made up of 19 amino acids. Unmatched junction bases numbered 12, after V lost 0 bases and J lost 4 bases. CDR3 nucleotide sequence: TGTGCCAGCAGCTTAGATCCGCGGGCTAGCGGGAGGGTTGGAGAGACCCAGTACTTC. Encoded protein: CASSLDPRASGRVGETQYF.

V is TRBV10-2 and J is TRBJ2-7, with TRBD2 matching 7 bases. V dropped 8 bases and J dropped 5; count of bases not matched to a gene: 12. Germline CDR1 and CDR2: WSHSY and SAAADI. The CDR3 is made up of 14 amino acids. The CDR3 DNA reads as TGCGCCAGCCATTTTAGCGGGTTCCGAGACGAGCAGTACTTC. Translated, it gives CASHFSGFRDEQYF.

The sample holds a few counts of this clone. The chain links TRBV28 to TRBJ2-1; D gene unclear. In germline, CDR1 is MDHEN, CDR2 SYDVKM. CDR3 size: 13 residues. V lost 1 base and J lost 12, with 13 bases in between. CDR3 bases: TGTGCCAGCAGTTTATTGGTTCAGAGGTGGCAGTTCTTC. Residues: CASSLLVQRWQFF.

The chain has TRBV9 and TRBJ2-7; 7 bases are a match to TRBD2. V lost 5 bases and J lost 6; bases outside the gene matches: 20. Germline CDR1 reads SGDLS; CDR2 reads YYNGEE. The CDR3 spans 17 residues. The chain's CDR3 is CASSPKSGTINSREQYF. The CDR3 coding sequence is TGTGCCAGCAGTCCTAAATCCGGGACTATTAATTCACGCGAGCAGTACTTC.

The chain recombines TRBV30 with TRBJ1-6; weak D call: TRBD1 (6 bases). Trimming took 2 bases from V and 10 from J, leaving 18 bases between them. This CDR3 has 15 residues. Per germline, CDR1 GTSNPN and CDR2 SVGIG (reference sequence). The CDR3 loop reads CAWSRVGTLGSPLHF. The CDR3 bases are TGTGCCTGGAGTCGAGTTGGGACACTAGGCTCACCCCTCCACTTT.

The V call is TRBV18, the J call TRBJ2-7; maybe TRBD2 (5 bases). Germline-derived CDR1 and CDR2 are KGHSH and LQKENI. The CDR3 covers 15 residues. V was trimmed by 2 bases and J by 7 bases, leaving 18 bases between them. The CDR3: CASSPGDGVPGEQYF. CDR3 in DNA: TGTGCCAGCTCACCAGGGGATGGGGTTCCGGGGGAGCAGTACTTC.

This clone was seen a single time. V and J are TRBV9 and TRBJ2-3; 8 positions match TRBD2. V was clipped by 4 bases and J by 2 bases; unmatched bases: 6. This CDR3 has 15 amino acids. Germline CDR1 is SGDLS and CDR2 is YYNGEE. The CDR3 DNA follows: TGTGCCAGCAGCCTAGGGACTAGTTTCACAGATACGCAGTATTTT. Translated, it gives CASSLGTSFTDTQYF.

The J gene is TRBJ2-1, the V gene TRBV5-1, with 12 bases lining up with TRBD2. Germline V CDR1 and CDR2: SGHRS, YFSETQ. The CDR3 covers 17 residues. The V and J ends lost 4 bases and 1 base, in that order; junction bases with no gene match: 6. The CDR3 sequence: CASSETSGRYSYNEQFF. The CDR3 nucleotides are TGCGCCAGCAGCGAAACTAGCGGGAGGTATTCCTACAATGAGCAGTTCTTC.

Turning to this clone: This same CDR3 is encoded by further DNA sequences in the sample. The chain links TRBV5-1 to TRBJ1-2, with D uncertain. V lost 2 bases and J lost 0, with 8 bases in between. This CDR3 comprises 14 residues. Germline loops: CDR1 SGHRS, CDR2 YFSETQ. The CDR3 bases are TGCGCCAGCAGCTTAAGTTTAGCTAACTATGGCTACACCTTC. This sequence encodes CASSLSLANYGYTF.

The chain carries TRBV10-3 and TRBJ1-5; possibly TRBD1 for D (6 bases). Trimming pared 4 bases from V and 4 bases from J, leaving 11 bases between. The CDR3 has 14 residues. The V gene's germline CDR1 is ENHRY and CDR2 SYGVKD. CDR3 nucleotides: TGTGCCATCAGTGCAGGACAGCCAAATCAGCCCCAGCATTTT. Translating it yields CAISAGQPNQPQHF.

The V gene is TRBV15, the J gene TRBJ1-2; 7 bases align to TRBD1. The length of the CDR3 is 17 residues. The V segment lost 0 bases and the J segment 7 bases; nucleotides outside the gene matches: 14. Germline V gene sequence: CDR1 LNHNV, CDR2 YYDKDF (reference sequence). The CDR3 DNA reads as TGTGCCACCAGCAGAGAAAATTTACAGGGGCGTTTAAGTGGCTACACCTTC. Translation: CATSRENLQGRLSGYTF.

The rearrangement links TRBV27 to TRBJ2-1; possible D gene TRBD1, 5 bases. V was pared by 3 bases and J by 8 bases, with 11 bases between. The CDR3 runs 13 residues. CDR1 is MNHEY, CDR2 SMNVEV, per germline (reference sequence). The CDR3: CASSFTGRHEQFF. CDR3 nucleotides: TGTGCCAGCAGTTTTACAGGCAGACATGAGCAGTTCTTC.

CDR3 region: CASSAETGFSNQPQHF. DNA of the CDR3: TGTGCCAGCAGCGCGGAAACAGGGTTTAGCAATCAGCCCCAGCATTTT. The gene calls are TRBV2 and TRBJ1-5; TRBD1 might be the D (6 bases). Trimming left V 6 bases short and J 0 bases short, with 15 bases between. CDR1 SNHLY and CDR2 FYNNEI come from the germline V gene. The CDR3 contains 16 residues.

The rearrangement uses TRBV7-9 and TRBJ1-2; D gene uncertain. V was shortened by 8 bases and J by 6 bases, with 19 bases between the two germline ends. Germline V CDR1 and CDR2: SEHNR, FQNEAQ (reference sequence). The length of the CDR3 is 14 residues. CDR3: CASFPLDTLNGYTF. The CDR3 coding sequence is TGTGCCAGCTTTCCACTAGACACCCTAAATGGCTACACCTTC.

V is TRBV6-5 and J is TRBJ2-7, with D tentatively TRBD2 (6 bases). The CDR3 has 16 amino acids. Trimming removed 0 bases at V and 0 bases at J, with 12 bases between. Germline loops: CDR1 MNHEY, CDR2 SVGAGI. The CDR3 coding sequence is TGTGCCAGCAGTTACTCCGGGGGTCCTAACTCCTACGAGCAGTACTTC. Its protein is CASSYSGGPNSYEQYF.

This chain uses TRBV5-1 with TRBJ2-1; TRBD1 matches at 9 bases. Unmatched junction bases numbered 8, after V lost 0 bases and J lost 7 bases. Germline V lookup: CDR1 SGHRS, CDR2 YFSETQ. The CDR3 is 16 residues long. The chain's CDR3 is CASSLAQRTGANEQFF. Here the CDR3 DNA reads TGCGCCAGCAGCTTGGCCCAAAGGACAGGGGCGAATGAGCAGTTCTTC.